This entry lists 8 T cell receptor beta chains sequenced from one sample in a study of blood T cell repertoires in COVID-19. Using immunoSEQ multiplex PCR, the repertoire was profiled, and TCRdb retains in-frame clones only, with some absent. The table records approximately 200,000 clones, less than 85% of them present only once. Sequenced material: PBMCs or T cells enriched from blood (not recorded which). The receptors derive from a woman younger than 45 who had recovered from COVID-19.

To note about this clone: Other DNA variants within this sample encode the same CDR3. The rearrangement joins TRBV19 to TRBJ1-5; D unresolved. CDR3 length: 12 residues. Germline lookup yields CDR1 LNHDA and CDR2 SQIVND (reference sequence). Trimming shortened V by 7 bases and J by 4 bases, and 8 bases separated the two germline ends. The CDR3 here is CASTTGNQPQHF. The CDR3, as DNA: TGTGCCAGTACCACGGGAAATCAGCCCCAGCATTTT. Variable domain in full (rest from reference TRBV19 and TRBJ1-5): DGGITQSPKYLFRKEGQNVTLSCEQNLNHDAMYWYRQDPGQGLRLIYYSQIVNDFQKGDIAEGYSVSREKKESFPLTVTSAQKNPTAFYLCASTTGNQPQHFGDGTRLSIL.

The CDR3 DNA reads as TGTGCCAGCAGCTCAAGACTAGCGTCGGGCACAGATACGCAGTATTTT. Protein sequence: CASSSRLASGTDTQYF. The genes are TRBV7-2 and TRBJ2-3; 8 bases are shared with TRBD2. The junction had 7 bases not matched to a gene; V was cut back by 4 bases and J by 1 base. CDR1 and CDR2 (germline): SGHTA, FQGNSA. This CDR3 has 16 amino acids.

The chain carries TRBV2 and TRBJ2-7; 10 bases agree with TRBD2. V lost 4 bases and J lost 1; bases outside the gene matches: 7. The CDR3 loop spans 16 amino acids. Germline loops: CDR1 SNHLY, CDR2 FYNNEI. CDR3 bases: TGTGCCAGCAGTGGGCGTTCTAGCGGGGGATCCTACGAGCAGTACTTC. Translated: CASSGRSSGGSYEQYF.

The rearrangement joins TRBV27 to TRBJ1-2; D uncertain. This CDR3 region has 16 residues. Trimming removed 1 base from V and 8 bases from J, with 20 bases in between. Germline CDR1 is MNHEY and CDR2 is SMNVEV (reference sequence). The CDR3 nucleotides read TGTGCCAGCAGTTTATACCCCATCGACGGAGGTAACGGCTACACCTTC. Its protein is CASSLYPIDGGNGYTF.

The chain is built from TRBV5-5 and TRBJ2-5; D not resolved. The CDR3 loop spans 11 amino acids. The germline V and J ends were trimmed by 2 bases and 3 bases, with 2 bases remaining between them. Germline V gene sequence: CDR1 SGHKS, CDR2 YYEKEE (reference sequence). The CDR3 coding sequence is TGTGCCAGCAGCTTTAAAGAGACCCAGTACTTC. Amino acids: CASSFKETQYF.

The chain recombines TRBV9 with TRBJ2-1; TRBD2 agrees at 11 bases. The CDR3 is 15 amino acids. The ends lost 3 bases at V and 1 base at J; junction bases unmatched: 0. CDR1 and CDR2 from the germline V gene are SGDLS and YYNGEE. The CDR3 region is CASSASGRSYNEQFF. The CDR3 bases are TGTGCCAGCAGCGCTAGCGGGAGGTCCTACAATGAGCAGTTCTTC. Together with reference TRBV9 and TRBJ2-1, the CDR3 gives the full variable domain: DSGVTQTPKHLITATGQRVTLRCSPRSGDLSVYWYQQSLDQGLQFLIQYYNGEERAKGNILERFSAQQFPDLHSELNLSSLELGDSALYFCASSASGRSYNEQFFGPGTRLTVL.

The rearrangement uses TRBV29-1 and TRBJ2-2; a possible D gene is TRBD1 (6 bases). There are 12 residues in the CDR3. Trimming pared 7 bases from V and 8 bases from J, leaving 14 bases between. CDR1 is SQVTM, CDR2 ANQGSEA, per germline. This chain's CDR3 is CSGSIRGGELFF. DNA of the CDR3: TGCAGCGGGAGTATCAGGGGTGGGGAGCTGTTTTTT.

The chain joins TRBV21-1 to TRBJ1-5; the table assigns TRBD1, which was not confirmed against the DNA. TRBV21-1 is termed a pseudogene. The CDR3 sequence is 13 residues long. CDR3 residues: CALDRYSNQPQHF. The CDR3 DNA is TGTGCCCTTGACAGGTATAGCAATCAGCCCCAGCATTTT.